This T cell receptor beta chain originates from a study of identical twins. V gave up 2 bases and J gave up 1 base, with 11 bases separating them. This CDR3 contains 15 residues. Germline values: CDR1 SEHNR, CDR2 FQNEAQ (reference sequence). TCRdb fed the 5' RACE reads into MiXCR, producing one record per CDR3 protein. The table has 1,800,000 or so distinct CDR3 sequences, more than 30% seen once. Whole-study results and caveats: These conclusions were based on statistical analysis (cross-sectional, not following the same donors).

About this clonotype: Its antigen is unidentified.

This receptor was taken from a newborn girl in good health. The source material was cord blood. The rearrangement joins TRBV7-9 to TRBJ1-1, with D possibly matching TRBD1 (6 bases). The chain's CDR3 is CASSLWRGANTEAFF. The CDR3 nucleotides read TGTGCCAGCAGCTTATGGCGGGGGGCGAACACTGAAGCTTTCTTT.